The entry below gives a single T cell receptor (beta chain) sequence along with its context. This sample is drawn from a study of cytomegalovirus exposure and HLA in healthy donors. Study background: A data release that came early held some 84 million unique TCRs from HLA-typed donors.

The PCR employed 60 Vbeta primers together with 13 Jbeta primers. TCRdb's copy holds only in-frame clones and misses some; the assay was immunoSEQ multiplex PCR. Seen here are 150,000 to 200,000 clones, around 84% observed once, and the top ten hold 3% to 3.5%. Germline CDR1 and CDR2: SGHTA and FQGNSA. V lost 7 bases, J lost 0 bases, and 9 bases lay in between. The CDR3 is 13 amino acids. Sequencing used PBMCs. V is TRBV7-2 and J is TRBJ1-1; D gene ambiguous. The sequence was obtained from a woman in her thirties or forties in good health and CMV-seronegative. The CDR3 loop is CASTKRVNTEAFF. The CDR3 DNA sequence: TGTGCCAGCACGAAGAGGGTGAACACTGAAGCTTTCTTT.